Below, 25 T cell receptor beta chains from the same sample are listed, as sequenced in a study of blood T cell repertoires in COVID-19. The method was immunoSEQ multiplex PCR; TCRdb's version includes in-frame clones alone and lacks a portion of them. The table records some 100,000 clones, over 80% of them present only once. The sample was peripheral blood. These TCRs come from a human donor in a cohort sampled during active COVID-19.

This clone was observed a handful of times. The chain carries TRBV5-4 and TRBJ2-1, with 9 bases matching TRBD2. In germline, CDR1 is SGHNT, CDR2 YYREEE (reference sequence). The V and J ends lost 0 bases and 4 bases, in that order; junction bases with no gene match: 14. CDR3 length equals 19 residues. CDR3 nucleotide sequence: TGTGCCAGCAGCTTGGGAGGGTGGCGGGGGGGAGGAGTTTACAATGAGCAGTTCTTC. As protein: CASSLGGWRGGGVYNEQFF. The whole variable domain, filled in from reference TRBV5-4 and TRBJ2-1, reads ETGVTQSPTHLIKTRGQQVTLRCSSQSGHNTVSWYQQALGQGPQFIFQYYREEENGRGNFPPRFSGLQFPNYSSELNVNALELDDSALYLCASSLGGWRGGGVYNEQFFGPGTRLTVL.

This clone was seen just once. Other DNA sequences in this sample translate to the same CDR3. The chain is built from TRBV5-1 and TRBJ2-2; perhaps TRBD1 as D (6 bases). V lost 0 bases to trimming and J lost 5 bases, with 8 bases between them. Germline CDR1 is SGHRS and CDR2 is YFSETQ. This CDR3 is 14 amino acids long. The CDR3 sequence is CASSLDRDTGELFF. The CDR3 coding sequence is TGCGCCAGCAGCTTGGACAGGGATACCGGGGAGCTGTTTTTT.

The CDR3 sequence is CSVASGGITDTQYF. The CDR3 DNA follows: TGCAGCGTGGCTAGCGGGGGGATTACAGATACGCAGTATTTT. V usage is TRBV29-1 and J usage is TRBJ2-3; 11 bases fit TRBD2. This CDR3 region has 14 residues. V was clipped by 6 bases and J by 3 bases; unmatched bases: 5. Germline CDR1 reads SQVTM; CDR2 reads ANQGSEA.

This clone appeared a single time. The chain is built from TRBV6-5 and TRBJ1-1; no definite D call. The CDR3 is 13 amino acids. Deletions cut 6 bases from V and 7 bases from J, with 15 bases between. Germline V gene sequence: CDR1 MNHEY, CDR2 SVGAGI. CDR3 sequence reads: CASRAPWFDEAFF. CDR3 nucleotides: TGTGCCAGCAGGGCACCCTGGTTTGATGAAGCTTTCTTT.

V usage is TRBV3-1 (or the pseudogene TRBV3-2) and J usage is TRBJ2-7; maybe TRBD2 (6 bases). CDR1 is LGHDT and CDR2 is YNNKEL in the germline V gene (reference sequence). Trimming removed 0 bases from V and 5 bases from J, with 14 bases in between. CDR3 length: 15 amino acids. CDR3 nucleotides: TGTGCCAGCAGCCAAGATAAGGGGCGGGACCACGAGCAGTACTTC. Translated, it gives CASSQDKGRDHEQYF.

This clone appeared once. The chain links TRBV2 to TRBJ2-1; 12 bases agree with TRBD2. The CDR3 covers 15 residues. CDR1 and CDR2 (germline): SNHLY, FYNNEI. Losses at the gene ends were 10 bases for V and 3 bases for J; bases not matched to a gene: 7. CDR3 nucleotides: TGTGCCATCCGAGGACTAGCGGGAAACTACAATGAGCAGTTCTTC. Encoded protein: CAIRGLAGNYNEQFF.

The chain combines TRBV27 with TRBJ2-7; D unclear. Trimming removed 4 bases from V and 3 bases from J, with 10 bases in between. The CDR3 spans 13 residues. Looked up from germline, CDR1 is MNHEY and CDR2 is SMNVEV (reference sequence). For the CDR3, the DNA is TGTGCCAGCAGTTCCTCACAGAACTACGAGCAGTACTTC. Translation: CASSSSQNYEQYF.

The V and J genes are TRBV21-1 and TRBJ2-7; the tabulated D call, TRBD2, remains unverified against the DNA. TRBV21-1 is given as a pseudogene. The CDR3 is 14 residues long. The CDR3 region is CASSNLREAYEQYF. CDR3 coding DNA: TGTGCCAGCAGCAATCTCAGGGAGGCCTACGAGCAGTACTTC.

A word on this clone: At one end the junction does not follow the germline gene, possibly because of a read error. The rearrangement links TRBV4-3 to TRBJ2-1; 7 positions agree with TRBD2. The CDR3 totals 13 residues. Germline CDR1 reads LGHNA; CDR2 reads YSLEER. CDR3 sequence reads: CASSQESTGGRVF. CDR3 nucleotide sequence: TGCGCCAGCAGCCAAGAATCCACGGGAGGCCGGGTCTTC.

The gene calls are TRBV4-1 and TRBJ1-1; D possibly corresponds to TRBD1 (6 bases). There are 15 residues in the CDR3. Trimming left V 2 bases short and J 1 base short, with 11 bases between. The germline V gene has CDR1 MGHRA and CDR2 YSYEKL. For the CDR3, the DNA is TGCGCCAGCAGCCAAAGGGGGTTACCGAACACTGAAGCTTTCTTT. It codes for CASSQRGLPNTEAFF.

In DNA, the CDR3 is TGCGCCAGCAGCCCCCGGACAGGCCATGGTGAGCAGTACTTC. It yields the protein CASSPRTGHGEQYF. V and J are TRBV5-1 and TRBJ2-7; 7 nucleotides line up with TRBD1. The CDR3 contains 14 residues. Losses at the gene ends were 4 bases for V and 7 bases for J; bases not matched to a gene: 11. Germline-derived CDR1 and CDR2 are SGHRS and YFSETQ.

This rearrangement joins TRBV5-4 to TRBJ2-3, with 12 bases identical to TRBD2. The length of the CDR3 is 17 residues. V lost 0 bases, J lost 5 bases, and 7 bases stayed unmatched. Germline CDR1 reads SGHNT; CDR2 reads YYREEE (reference sequence). The CDR3 DNA follows: TGTGCCAGCAGCTTGGCCGGGGCTAGCGGGAGGGGAGATACGCAGTATTTT. Translation: CASSLAGASGRGDTQYF. Complete variable domain (other parts from reference TRBV5-4 and TRBJ2-3): ETGVTQSPTHLIKTRGQQVTLRCSSQSGHNTVSWYQQALGQGPQFIFQYYREEENGRGNFPPRFSGLQFPNYSSELNVNALELDDSALYLCASSLAGASGRGDTQYFGPGTRLTVL.

This chain uses TRBV7-9 with TRBJ2-3; D is possibly TRBD2 (5 bases). This CDR3 spans 16 amino acids. Between the trimmed V and J ends, which lost 1 base and 1 base, there was a span of 12 bases. CDR1 is SEHNR, CDR2 FQNEAQ, per germline (reference sequence). Here the CDR3 reads CASSLGWEPRTDTQYF. As DNA, the CDR3 is TGTGCCAGCAGCTTAGGTTGGGAGCCCCGCACAGATACGCAGTATTTT.

This clone is a singleton in its sample. The chain uses TRBV27 and TRBJ2-1, with a tentative D call TRBD2 (5 bases). Trimming took 4 bases from V and 0 from J, leaving 10 bases between them. Germline V CDR1 and CDR2: MNHEY, SMNVEV (reference sequence). The CDR3 is 15 residues long. The CDR3 coding sequence is TGTGCCAGCAGTTCGTCCGGGAACTCCTACAATGAGCAGTTCTTC. Protein sequence: CASSSSGNSYNEQFF.

The J gene is TRBJ2-7, the V gene TRBV19; perhaps TRBD1 as D (5 bases). With 3 bases removed from V and 3 bases from J, the gap between germline ends came to 15 bases. This CDR3 contains 15 residues. Germline loops: CDR1 LNHDA, CDR2 SQIVND (reference sequence). The CDR3 nucleotides read TGTGCCAGTAGTATCTCTGGGGCGATCGACTACGAGCAGTACTTC. Protein sequence: CASSISGAIDYEQYF.

This clone has just one count. The rearrangement links TRBV6-5 to TRBJ2-1; TRBD1 aligns across 9 bases. The V gene's germline CDR1 is MNHEY and CDR2 SVGAGI. Germline trimming cut 10 bases from V and 6 bases from J; bases unmatched to any gene: 10. CDR3 length equals 14 residues. CDR3 DNA: TGTGCCACCGCCGGGACAGGGAATATCAATGAGCAGTTCTTC. This encodes CATAGTGNINEQFF.

The rearrangement links TRBV2 to TRBJ1-1, with D perhaps TRBD1 (6 bases). Trimming shortened V by 3 bases and J by 1 base, and 18 bases separated the two germline ends. CDR3 length: 17 amino acids. Per germline, CDR1 SNHLY and CDR2 FYNNEI. Here the CDR3 reads CASSETATGVGNTEAFF. CDR3 in DNA: TGTGCCAGCAGTGAGACCGCGACAGGTGTGGGGAACACTGAAGCTTTCTTT. The variable domain in full, completed from reference TRBV2 and TRBJ1-1, reads EPEVTQTPSHQVTQMGQEVILRCVPISNHLYFYWYRQILGQKVEFLVSFYNNEISEKSEIFDDQFSVERPDGSNFTLKIRSTKLEDSAMYFCASSETATGVGNTEAFFGQGTRLTVV.

The chain joins TRBV6-1 to TRBJ1-6; D is uncertain. Germline values: CDR1 MNHNS, CDR2 SASEGT. The CDR3 has 14 amino acids. V dropped 2 bases and J dropped 11 bases, with 13 bases sitting between them. The CDR3 loop reads CASSEQGRQPPLHF. The CDR3 DNA reads TGTGCCAGCAGTGAACAAGGGAGGCAACCACCCCTCCACTTT.

Note on this clone: One junction end does not reproduce the germline sequence, and a read error may be involved. This sequence joins TRBV13 and TRBJ1-1; D is possibly TRBD1 (5 bases). CDR1 is PRHDT, CDR2 FYEKMQ, per germline (reference sequence). This CDR3 has 11 amino acids. DNA of the CDR3: TGTGCCAGCAGCTCCATTGGACAAGGTGACTTT. Its protein product is CASSSIGQGDF.

The V gene is TRBV6-2 or TRBV6-3, the J gene TRBJ2-7, with D possibly TRBD2 on 5 matching bases. This CDR3 contains 14 residues. V was shortened by 0 bases and J by 4 bases, with 10 bases between the two germline ends. The germline gives CDR1 MNHEY, CDR2 SVGEGT. This CDR3 reads CASSYSIRRYEQYF. CDR3 DNA: TGTGCCAGCAGTTACTCGATTAGGAGGTACGAGCAGTACTTC.

The chain has TRBV5-1 and TRBJ1-6; D ambiguous. CDR3 size: 15 residues. The V and J ends lost 0 bases and 7 bases respectively, with 11 bases between them. CDR1 SGHRS and CDR2 YFSETQ come from the germline V gene. The CDR3 is CASSLGGLGNSPLHF. Here the CDR3 DNA reads TGCGCCAGCAGCTTGGGAGGGCTGGGGAATTCACCCCTCCACTTT.

This chain links TRBV27 with TRBJ1-4; D is perhaps TRBD1 (5 bases). The CDR3 sequence is 15 residues long. The V and J ends lost 7 bases and 2 bases respectively, with 14 bases between them. CDR1 MNHEY and CDR2 SMNVEV come from the germline V gene (reference sequence). Written as DNA, the CDR3 is TGTGCCAGCAACGGTGGGGGGGGTACTAATGAAAAACTGTTTTTT. Its translation is CASNGGGGTNEKLFF.

The J gene is TRBJ2-7, the V gene TRBV7-2; 8 bases map to TRBD1. Germline CDR1 reads SGHTA; CDR2 reads FQGNSA. The J segment lost 2 bases and the V segment lost 0 bases, leaving 3 bases of the junction unmatched. The CDR3 sequence is 15 residues long. The DNA for the CDR3 is TGTGCCAGCAGCTTAGCCGGGACAGGAGCCTACGAGCAGTACTTC. It specifies CASSLAGTGAYEQYF.

This clone was found once. The chain couples TRBV27 to TRBJ2-1; 10 bases line up with TRBD1. Germline V lookup: CDR1 MNHEY, CDR2 SMNVEV (reference sequence). After removal of 7 bases from V and 7 bases from J, the junction contained 16 bases not matched to a gene. There are 17 residues in the CDR3. For the CDR3, the DNA is TGTGCCAGCACCAAAAGACAGGGGGCTTTCACGCAGAATGAGCAGTTCTTC. Its translation is CASTKRQGAFTQNEQFF.

CDR3 region: CASSIDGRHYGYTF. DNA for the CDR3: TGTGCCAGTAGTATAGATGGGAGACACTATGGCTACACCTTC. The genes are TRBV19 and TRBJ1-2; D uncertain. CDR1 is LNHDA, CDR2 SQIVND, per germline (reference sequence). V lost 0 bases to trimming and J lost 3 bases, with 8 bases between them. The length of the CDR3 is 14 residues.